Sequencing of this TCR beta chain was carried out in a study of CXCR3-negative and CXCR3-positive naive CD8 T cells. Broader study findings: TRBV-TRBJ usage matched between naive CXCR3-negative and CXCR3-positive cells but not between memory cells. The majority of assays used fresh PBMCs, and CXCR3 expression partially decreased after cryopreservation.

Points on this clonotype: Its antigen remains unidentified.

Naive CD8+ T cells showed CD45RO-CCR7+CD27+CD95-. The authors prepared UMI-labeled TRB cDNA libraries by 5' RACE. After re-calling the 5' RACE reads, TCRdb lists one entry per CDR3 protein, DNA absent. Here the sample table reports 70,000 to 95,000 distinct CDR3 sequences. This TCR derives from a human donor in good health. Some clones in this sample may be carry-over from other donors' samples. Sequenced input: naive CXCR3- CD8+ T cells from blood. The sample's subset: CD45RO-CCR7+CD27+CD95- naive CD8+ T cells lacking CXCR3 (TNR3-).

The CDR3 loop is CASSYSLDTQYF. The chain uses TRBV13 and TRBJ2-3. Germline CDR1 reads PRHDT; CDR2 reads FYEKMQ (reference sequence). CDR3 length: 12 amino acids.